The clone carrying this T cell receptor (beta chain) has ten or more counts. The data stem from a study of low-dose radiotherapy and immunotherapy resistance in tumors. The wider study: Cohort 1 was treated with 0.5 Gy per fraction at 2-week intervals, amounting to 6.5 Gy overall. Patients received cyclophosphamide 200 mg/m2 intravenously every two weeks, the day before radiation-immunotherapy.

This CDR3 is built from 14 residues. V shed 5 bases and J 4 bases; nucleotides not matched to a gene: 7. Germline V lookup: CDR1 SEHNR, CDR2 FQNEAQ (reference sequence). Covering alpha and beta chains, TRAV- and TRBV-specific primers were used for the first-strand cDNA. Using a constant-region primer together with a V-primer adapter, TCRs were subjected to around 20 PCR cycles of amplification. TCRdb itself ran the reads through MiXCR, one entry per CDR3 protein. The repertoire holds about 82,000 distinct CDR3 sequences, 18% seen once, with 5.9% in the top ten. Time point here: before trial treatment. Donors were treated with nivolumab, ipilimumab, aspirin, and low-dose cyclophosphamide and radiotherapy.

This material consisted of PBMCs, taken before treatment. The gene calls are TRBV7-9 and TRBJ2-5, with 7 bases that match TRBD2. The sequence derives from a male donor with prostate cancer. CDR3 sequence (DNA): TGTGCCAGCAGCCCGACGACTAGCAGAGAGACCCAGTACTTC. Amino acid sequence: CASSPTTSRETQYF.